The entry below describes one TCR beta chain. The target antigen is unknown. This record belongs to a study of chemoradiotherapy in HPV16-positive cancers. Regarding the study as a whole: Non-HPV-specific T cells did not expand in tumors during treatment, whereas candidate HPV-specific clones and E7-related motifs did.

Here immunoSEQ multiplex PCR was the method, and the copy in TCRdb shows in-frame clones only, minus some. The profile shows approximately 13,000 clones, roughly 71% of them singletons. Germline loops: CDR1 SNHLY, CDR2 FYNNEI. The CDR3 is 15 residues long. Unmatched junction bases numbered 7, after V lost 4 bases and J lost 5 bases. The clonotype was recovered from a human donor with HPV-associated anogenital cancer. The specimen was collected from a patient who underwent chemoradiotherapy. The rearrangement links TRBV2 to TRBJ2-2, with TRBD1 identical over 7 bases. CDR3: CASSGKGALTGELFF. CDR3 sequence (DNA): TGTGCCAGCAGTGGAAAGGGGGCTTTAACCGGGGAGCTGTTTTTT.